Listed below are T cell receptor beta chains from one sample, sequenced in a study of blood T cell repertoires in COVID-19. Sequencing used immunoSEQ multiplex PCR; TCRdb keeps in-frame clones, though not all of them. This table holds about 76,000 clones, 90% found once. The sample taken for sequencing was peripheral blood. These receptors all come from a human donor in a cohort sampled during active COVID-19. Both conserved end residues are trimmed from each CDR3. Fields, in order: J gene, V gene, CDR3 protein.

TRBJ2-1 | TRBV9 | ASSAPGEAEQF
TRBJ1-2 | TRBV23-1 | ASSQCWDRVSYGYT
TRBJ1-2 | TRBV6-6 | ASKVERVPNYGYT
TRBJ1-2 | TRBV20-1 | SAYSYGYT
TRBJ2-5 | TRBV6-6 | ASSGTSGKETQY
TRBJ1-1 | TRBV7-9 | ASSLNSRGTEAF
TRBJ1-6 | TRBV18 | ASSPGSNSPLH
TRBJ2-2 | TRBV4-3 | ASSRTGGNTGELF
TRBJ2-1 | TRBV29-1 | SAAFGQLYNEQF
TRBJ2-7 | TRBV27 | ASSFSASYQGIHEQY
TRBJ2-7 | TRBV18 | ASSPGGDEQY
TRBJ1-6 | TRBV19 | ASSIGPGGQSPLH
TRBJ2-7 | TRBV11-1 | ASSLFAGYEQY
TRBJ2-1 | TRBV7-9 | ASSFPTSSYNEQF
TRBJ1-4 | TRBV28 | ASSPGQINEKLF
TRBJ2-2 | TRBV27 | ASSWGQARPSGNTGELF
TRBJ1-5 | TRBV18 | ASSATGTGLYSNQPQH
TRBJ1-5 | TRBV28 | ASSLYRGAQVPYSNQPQH
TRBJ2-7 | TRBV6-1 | ASSESGRMPYEQY
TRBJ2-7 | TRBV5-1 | ASRALTHDEQY
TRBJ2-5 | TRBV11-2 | ASSSPRSGRGQETQY
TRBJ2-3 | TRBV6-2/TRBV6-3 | ASSYSGLRTDTQY
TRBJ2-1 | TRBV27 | ASSLMQGNEQF
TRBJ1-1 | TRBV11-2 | ASSSSRDTEAF
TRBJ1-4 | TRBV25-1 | ASSDQGAQEKLF
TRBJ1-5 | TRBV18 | ASSPGQGWQPQH
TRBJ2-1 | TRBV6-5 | ATRLAAWDEQF
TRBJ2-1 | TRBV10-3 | AISRSSGSGDEQF
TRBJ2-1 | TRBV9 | ASSPTGNLNEQF
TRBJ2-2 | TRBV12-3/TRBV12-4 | ASSFGNGELF
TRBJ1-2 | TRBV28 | ASSLQGGGYT
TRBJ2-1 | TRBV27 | ASSFGGNEQF
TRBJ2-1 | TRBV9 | ASSTRGGESEQF
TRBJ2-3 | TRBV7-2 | ASRTGLAGDTQY
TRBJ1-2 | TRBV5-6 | ASSLGQGGYGYT
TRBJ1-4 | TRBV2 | ASSIPRDDWTGGATNEKLF
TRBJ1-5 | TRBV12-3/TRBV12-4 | ASSFHSNQPQH
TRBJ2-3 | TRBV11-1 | ASSPRLADTDTQY
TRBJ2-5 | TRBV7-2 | ASSLVARTSPRGRTQY
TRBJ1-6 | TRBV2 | ASMGEGADSPLH
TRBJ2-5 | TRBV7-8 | ASSLGAGLAGGETQY
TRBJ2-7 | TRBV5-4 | ASSPGTGWHEQY
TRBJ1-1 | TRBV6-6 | ASIFKFDRGVTEAF
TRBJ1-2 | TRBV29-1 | SAFGQSGGYT